This is a list of T cell receptor beta chains from one sample in a study of blood T cell repertoires in COVID-19. The assay was immunoSEQ multiplex PCR, and TCRdb's table has in-frame clones only and misses some. The table shows a few hundred thousand clones, with more than 75% occurring only once. The sample comprised peripheral blood. These receptors were collected from a woman between 40 and 50 years old who had recovered from COVID-19. Both conserved end residues are part of each CDR3. D genes are given only for firm matches. The listing skips clone size in some rows; elsewhere it reads once, few, many or a size class.

v_gene: TRBV6-4; abundance: .; len: 13; d_gene: .; j_gene: TRBJ2-1; CDR3aa: CASSRGANNEQFF; CDR3nt: TGTGCCAGCAGCCGAGGAGCTAACAATGAGCAGTTCTTC
v_gene: TRBV7-2; abundance: .; len: 14; d_gene: TRBD1; j_gene: TRBJ1-1; CDR3aa: CASSPRTGNTEAFF; CDR3nt: TGTGCCAGCAGCCCCCGGACAGGGAACACTGAAGCTTTCTTT
v_gene: TRBV6-6; abundance: .; len: 12; d_gene: TRBD1; j_gene: TRBJ2-7; CDR3aa: CASSQGVGEQYF; CDR3nt: TGTGCCAGCAGTCAGGGGGTGGGCGAGCAGTACTTC
v_gene: TRBV6-5; abundance: .; len: 15; d_gene: TRBD1; j_gene: TRBJ1-1; CDR3aa: CASGPLTGLNTEAFF; CDR3nt: TGTGCCAGCGGCCCCTTGACAGGGCTGAACACTGAAGCTTTCTTT
v_gene: TRBV6-1; abundance: .; len: 15; d_gene: .; j_gene: TRBJ1-5; CDR3aa: CASSEAGHSNQPQHF; CDR3nt: TGTGCCAGCAGTGAAGCGGGGCATAGCAATCAGCCCCAGCATTTT
v_gene: TRBV19; abundance: .; len: 16; d_gene: TRBD2; j_gene: TRBJ2-3; CDR3aa: CASSISSGRGIDTQYF; CDR3nt: TGTGCCAGTAGTATTTCTAGCGGGAGGGGTATAGATACGCAGTATTTT
v_gene: TRBV6-5; abundance: once; len: 14; d_gene: .; j_gene: TRBJ1-2; CDR3aa: CASSPPEGFGGYTF; CDR3nt: TGTGCCAGCAGTCCCCCGGAGGGGTTTGGTGGCTACACCTTC
v_gene: TRBV3-1/TRBV3-2; abundance: .; len: 18; d_gene: .; j_gene: TRBJ2-3; CDR3aa: CASSHHGTRLARTDTQYF; CDR3nt: TGTGCCAGCAGCCATCACGGGACACGACTAGCTCGCACAGATACGCAGTATTTT
v_gene: TRBV6-2/TRBV6-3; abundance: .; len: 13; d_gene: TRBD2; j_gene: TRBJ2-1; CDR3aa: CASSYWVREAQFF; CDR3nt: TGTGCCAGCAGTTACTGGGTGCGGGAGGCGCAGTTCTTC
v_gene: TRBV6-1; abundance: .; len: 15; d_gene: .; j_gene: TRBJ2-7; CDR3aa: CASSEAETATYEQYF; CDR3nt: TGTGCCAGCAGTGAAGCGGAGACAGCCACGTACGAGCAGTACTTC